This T cell receptor (beta chain) was identified during a study of cytomegalovirus exposure and HLA in healthy donors. Amplification used 60 Vbeta primers and 13 Jbeta primers. Profiled with immunoSEQ multiplex PCR; TCRdb holds only in-frame clones, not every one. The table lists under 200,000 clones, 65% to 85% of them singletons. General study points: Later analysis indicated greater clonal expansion among HLA-associated TCR beta chains than among equally common other chains. There were reportedly fewer N-insertions in an Asian-associated ancestry cluster than the approximately 700-donor mean, in a later analysis.

Comments on this clone: Its matching antigen is unknown.

Sequences were obtained from PBMCs. The sequence was collected from a male donor in good health and CMV-seropositive.

Written as DNA, the CDR3 is TGTGCCAGCAGCGTAGCGCTAGCGGGGGGGTCCTACGAGCAGTACTTC. Amino acids: CASSVALAGGSYEQYF. This chain links TRBV9 with TRBJ2-7; 12 nucleotides align to TRBD2. CDR3 size: 16 residues. Germline CDR1 and CDR2: SGDLS and YYNGEE. V lost 0 bases to trimming and J lost 1 base; unmatched junction nucleotides: 2.